This TCR beta chain was sequenced in a study of blood T cells in healthy people across ages. Concerning this clonotype itself: A junction boundary mismatches the germline segment, possibly from a read error.

Sample-barcoded 5' priming and a J-beta primer mix drove a second PCR of roughly 7 to 11 cycles. TCRdb fed the 5' RACE reads into MiXCR, producing one record per CDR3 protein. The sample lists almost 1 million distinct CDR3 sequences; roughly 50% were seen once. Sequences were obtained from blood. This sequence originates from a woman in her sixties in good health.

The CDR3: CVSSLTSYEQYF. The CDR3 DNA is TGTGTCAGCAGCTTAACGTCCTACGAGCAGTACTTC. The J gene is TRBJ2-7, the V gene TRBV7-9; D remains ambiguous. This CDR3 has 12 residues. CDR1 is SEHNR, CDR2 FQNEAQ, per germline (reference sequence).